The T cell receptor (beta chain) described here comes from a study of T cell responses to AZD1222 COVID-19 vaccine. Clones were read by immunoSEQ multiplex PCR, and TCRdb kept only the in-frame ones, dropping some. The sample includes about 190,000 clones, approximately 90% seen only once; the top ten take over 0.75%. The CDR3 length is 15 residues. Germline V gene lookup returns CDR1 SNHLY and CDR2 FYNNEI. V dropped 9 bases and J dropped 0; count of bases not matched to a gene: 11. The study, taken as a whole, reports: Spike regions recognized by vaccine-associated CD4 TCRs spanned the protein, led by 160-218 and 743-854.

Worth noting for this clone: The antigen remains undetermined.

This receptor was taken from an adult in good health. The sample was peripheral blood, taken on day 0 of AZD1222 vaccination. This rearrangement joins TRBV2 to TRBJ2-7, with 7 bases aligning to TRBD2. CDR3 residues: CASTLAGASSYEQYF. The CDR3 DNA follows: TGTGCCAGTACCTTAGCGGGCGCTAGCTCCTACGAGCAGTACTTC.